A single sample is the source of the 17 T cell receptor beta chains below, sequenced in a study of T cell responses to AZD1222 COVID-19 vaccine. Sequenced by immunoSEQ multiplex PCR; TCRdb stores in-frame clones only, minus some. The sample has 240,000 or so clones, 80% to 95% seen once. This material consisted of peripheral blood, taken on day 0 of AZD1222 vaccination. The receptors originated from an adult in good health.

V gene TRBV28 combines with J gene TRBJ2-7; 10 nucleotides align to TRBD2. The V gene end was trimmed by 5 bases and the J gene end by 2 bases; junction bases not matched to a gene: 6. The CDR3 contains 15 residues. Germline V lookup: CDR1 MDHEN, CDR2 SYDVKM. The CDR3 bases are TGTGCCAGCAGTCCCGGACTAGCGGTCGCCTACGAGCAGTACTTC. It codes for CASSPGLAVAYEQYF.

Comments on this clone: The same CDR3 can be traced to other DNA sequences in this sample. The chain carries TRBV18 and TRBJ1-5; D uncertain. CDR1 and CDR2 (germline): KGHSH, LQKENI. The CDR3 consists of 14 residues. The germline V and J ends were trimmed by 3 bases and 5 bases, with 11 bases remaining between them. The chain's CDR3 is CASSPGTGDQPQHF. The DNA of the CDR3 is TGTGCCAGCTCACCGGGAACGGGTGATCAGCCCCAGCATTTT.

The chain is built from TRBV19 and TRBJ1-5; D call uncertain. Germline CDR1 is LNHDA and CDR2 is SQIVND (reference sequence). This CDR3 is 15 amino acids long. Trimming took off 9 bases at V and 1 base at J, with 16 bases between the two ends. The CDR3 sequence is CASRTADGSNQPQHF. The CDR3 nucleotides are TGTGCCAGCAGAACCGCGGACGGGAGCAATCAGCCCCAGCATTTT.

The chain carries TRBV5-1 and TRBJ2-7, with 8 nucleotides matching TRBD2. CDR1 and CDR2 (germline): SGHRS, YFSETQ. CDR3 length equals 16 residues. V gave up 0 bases and J gave up 7 bases; unmatched junction bases: 12. The CDR3 sequence: CASSLDLRGGAGEQYF. CDR3 DNA sequence: TGCGCCAGCAGCTTGGACCTCCGGGGGGGGGCCGGTGAGCAGTACTTC.

J is TRBJ2-5 and V is TRBV29-1, with a tentative D call TRBD2 (6 bases). CDR1 SQVTM and CDR2 ANQGSEA come from the germline V gene. The CDR3 has 13 residues. V was trimmed by 8 bases and J by 5 bases, leaving 18 bases between them. CDR3 coding DNA: TGCAGCTCCTTGGGGGGAGCGGGCGAGACCCAGTACTTC. Translated: CSSLGGAGETQYF.

The chain joins TRBV2 to TRBJ2-2, with D perhaps matching TRBD1 (6 bases). V was cut by 7 bases and J by 1 base, with 16 bases left in between. CDR3 length: 16 residues. CDR1 and CDR2 from the germline V gene are SNHLY and FYNNEI. CDR3 nucleotides: TGTGCCAGCAACCCAGGGACAATTCTGAACACCGGGGAGCTGTTTTTT. This translates into CASNPGTILNTGELFF.

The chain links TRBV7-8 to TRBJ2-7; D not resolved. The germline V and J ends were trimmed by 5 bases and 5 bases, with 10 bases remaining between them. CDR1 is SGHVS and CDR2 is FQNEAQ in the germline V gene. The CDR3 has 12 residues. CDR3: CASSRLNHEQYF. CDR3 bases: TGTGCCAGCAGCCGATTAAATCACGAGCAGTACTTC.

The chain recombines TRBV7-9 with TRBJ2-7; 11 bases align to TRBD2. This CDR3 has 14 residues. V was pared by 4 bases and J by 7 bases, with 6 bases of the junction left unmatched. From germline, CDR1 is SEHNR and CDR2 FQNEAQ (reference sequence). CDR3 loop: CASSSLAGGREQYF. The DNA for the CDR3 is TGTGCCAGCAGCTCCCTAGCGGGGGGTCGTGAGCAGTACTTC.

The V call is TRBV10-3, the J call TRBJ2-1; D unclear. Germline V gene data show CDR1 as ENHRY and CDR2 as SYGVKD. Trimming left V 7 bases short and J 3 bases short, with 7 bases between. The CDR3 has 12 amino acids. The CDR3 loop reads CAIKTYYNEQFF. Here the CDR3 DNA reads TGTGCCATCAAGACCTACTACAATGAGCAGTTCTTC.

The rearrangement uses TRBV7-2 and TRBJ2-7; D might be TRBD1 (5 bases). V dropped 6 bases and J dropped 0 bases, with 12 bases sitting between them. CDR3 length: 14 amino acids. Germline CDR1 is SGHTA and CDR2 is FQGNSA. The CDR3 DNA is TGTGCCAGCAGTTACAGGTCCCCCTCCTACGAGCAGTACTTC. It encodes CASSYRSPSYEQYF.

This chain uses TRBV7-9 with TRBJ2-5, with unresolved D. V was trimmed by 2 bases and J by 2 bases, leaving 6 bases between them. Germline CDR1 SEHNR, CDR2 FQNEAQ (reference sequence). The CDR3 has 13 residues. CDR3 in amino acids: CASSLNVQETQYF. The CDR3 DNA is TGTGCCAGCAGCTTAAATGTTCAAGAGACCCAGTACTTC.

This clone came up once. V gene TRBV7-2 combines with J gene TRBJ2-1; 8 bases map to TRBD2. This CDR3 comprises 19 residues. Trimming removed 3 bases from V and 9 bases from J; junction bases left unmatched: 22. Germline V gives CDR1 SGHTA, CDR2 FQGNSA. This CDR3 reads CASSFGTGLAGDLRGEQFF. The CDR3 DNA is TGTGCCAGCAGCTTTGGGACCGGTCTAGCGGGCGATCTGAGGGGTGAGCAGTTCTTC.

Only a few counts were recorded for this clone. The chain has TRBV30 and TRBJ1-4; the D is unclear. Germline CDR1 and CDR2: GTSNPN and SVGIG (reference sequence). The CDR3 is made up of 13 amino acids. V lost 3 bases to trimming and J lost 10 bases, with 15 bases between them. The CDR3 reads CAWRKTAPGKLFF. CDR3 sequence (DNA): TGTGCCTGGAGGAAGACGGCGCCTGGAAAACTGTTTTTT.

The J gene is TRBJ2-5, the V gene TRBV5-1, with 8 bases matching TRBD1. This CDR3 region has 13 residues. Germline loops: CDR1 SGHRS, CDR2 YFSETQ. V lost 5 bases and J lost 5; bases outside the gene matches: 5. In DNA, the CDR3 is TGCGCCAGCAGATCAGGGGGCGCGGAGACCCAGTACTTC. This sequence encodes CASRSGGAETQYF.

The chain links TRBV6-5 to TRBJ2-7; D could derive from TRBD1 or TRBD2 (5 bases each). Germline values: CDR1 MNHEY, CDR2 SVGAGI. This CDR3 contains 14 residues. Trimming took 5 bases from V and 7 from J, leaving 18 bases between them. The CDR3 sequence is CASSKWDGTTEQYF. CDR3 DNA: TGTGCCAGCAGTAAATGGGACGGAACGACGGAGCAGTACTTC.

V and J are TRBV2 and TRBJ1-6, with 10 positions matching TRBD1. Trimming removed 6 bases from V and 8 bases from J; junction bases left unmatched: 7. Per germline, CDR1 SNHLY and CDR2 FYNNEI. This CDR3 has 15 amino acids. The CDR3 coding sequence is TGTGCCAGCAGATCGGACAGGGGGAGTTATTCACCCCTCCACTTT. The encoded protein is CASRSDRGSYSPLHF. The full variable domain, its missing parts supplied by reference TRBV2 and TRBJ1-6, is EPEVTQTPSHQVTQMGQEVILRCVPISNHLYFYWYRQILGQKVEFLVSFYNNEISEKSEIFDDQFSVERPDGSNFTLKIRSTKLEDSAMYFCASRSDRGSYSPLHFGNGTRLTVT.

The V and J genes are TRBV19 and TRBJ2-3, with D possibly matching TRBD2 (7 bases). Germline values: CDR1 LNHDA, CDR2 SQIVND (reference sequence). Trimming took off 4 bases at V and 2 bases at J, with 10 bases between the two ends. The CDR3 runs to 14 residues. CDR3 sequence: CASSSGGDTDTQYF. Here the CDR3 DNA reads TGTGCCAGTAGTAGCGGGGGCGACACAGATACGCAGTATTTT.